Following are 25 T cell receptor beta chains from one sample sequenced in a study of blood T cells in healthy people across ages. The authors ran a second PCR of roughly 6 to 11 cycles using a sample-barcoded 5' primer and a J-beta primer mix. TCRdb reprocessed the 5' RACE reads with MiXCR, giving one entry per CDR3 protein. The sample consists of roughly 500,000 distinct CDR3 sequences, about 25% of them appearing once. Sequencing was performed on blood. The receptors come from a woman in her 70s in good health.

This clonotype was detected a few times. This chain connects TRBV6-5 to TRBJ1-4, with 7 bases that match TRBD1. Germline-derived CDR1 and CDR2 are MNHEY and SVGAGI. The V and J ends lost 6 bases and 4 bases, in that order; junction bases with no gene match: 8. The CDR3 is 15 amino acids. The CDR3 coding sequence is TGTGCCAGCAGCCGAAAAGGGGGCAATAATGAAAAACTGTTTTTT. This gives the protein CASSRKGGNNEKLFF.

V gene TRBV7-2 combines with J gene TRBJ1-1, with unresolved D. This CDR3 has 11 residues. Germline assignment: CDR1 SGHTA and CDR2 FQGNSA. V shed 3 bases and J shed 6 bases, with 5 bases lying between them. Written as DNA, the CDR3 is TGTGCCAGCAGCTTCCACGCTGAAGCTTTCTTT. Its translation: CASSFHAEAFF.

V gene TRBV4-2 combines with J gene TRBJ2-7; weak D call: TRBD2 (5 bases). The CDR3 length is 15 residues. The V end was cut by 4 bases, the J end by 2 bases, with 15 bases between. The germline V gene encodes CDR1 LGHNA and CDR2 YNFKEQ. The CDR3 nucleotides are TGTGCCAGCAGCCCCGGACTTGAGGTCGCCTACGAGCAGTACTTC. It specifies CASSPGLEVAYEQYF.

The CDR3 nucleotides are TGCGCCAGCAGCCCTACAGCGACTGATAACTATGGCTACACCTTC. It codes for CASSPTATDNYGYTF. V usage is TRBV4-1 and J usage is TRBJ1-2; D uncertain. Trimming took off 4 bases at V and 1 base at J, with 13 bases between the two ends. Per the germline V gene, CDR1 is MGHRA and CDR2 is YSYEKL. The CDR3 covers 15 residues.

The gene calls are TRBV24-1 and TRBJ2-5, with 11 bases fitting TRBD1. CDR1 KGHDR and CDR2 SFDVKD come from the germline V gene. The V gene end was trimmed by 7 bases and the J gene end by 2 bases; junction bases not matched to a gene: 5. The CDR3 totals 15 residues. For the CDR3, the DNA is TGTGCCACCAGCCCCGGGACAGGGGGACAAGAGACCCAGTACTTC. Its protein is CATSPGTGGQETQYF.

This clonotype was seen more than once but under ten times. The chain links TRBV9 to TRBJ2-2; D is unresolved. The CDR3 runs 14 residues. Germline CDR1 SGDLS, CDR2 YYNGEE. V gave up 0 bases and J gave up 4 bases, with 7 bases separating them. This CDR3 is CASSVEVATGELFF. The CDR3 DNA is TGTGCCAGCAGCGTAGAGGTGGCCACCGGGGAGCTGTTTTTT.

This clonotype showed up just a few times. The rearrangement links TRBV29-1 to TRBJ2-3, with no clear D. Looked up from germline, CDR1 is SQVTM and CDR2 is ANQGSEA. The V end lost 7 bases, the J end lost 6 bases, and 14 bases lay between the germline ends. The CDR3 has 12 amino acids. The DNA for the CDR3 is TGCAGCGCTACCGCAGGATTTGATACGCAGTATTTT. Protein product: CSATAGFDTQYF.

This clonotype was recorded at least ten times. V and J are TRBV6-6 and TRBJ2-5, with 8 bases identical to TRBD2. TRBJ2-1 explains the end of the DNA better; the J call may be wrong. This CDR3 spans 14 amino acids. In germline, CDR1 is MNHNY, CDR2 SVGAGI (reference sequence). The CDR3 region has the DNA TGTGCCAGCAGTGCCCCGGGACTAGGGGTTGAGCAGTTCTTC. Protein product: CASSAPGLGVEQFF.

This clonotype was seen only a few times. The V and J genes are TRBV20-1 and TRBJ2-4; 10 positions match TRBD2. Trimming cost V 2 bases and J 0 bases; bases outside gene matches: 7. In germline, CDR1 is DFQATT, CDR2 SNEGSKA (reference sequence). This CDR3 is 17 amino acids long. In DNA form, the CDR3 reads TGCAGTGCTAGATCCCTAGCGGGGGTTCTAGCCAAAAACATTCAGTACTTC. Translating it yields CSARSLAGVLAKNIQYF.

This clonotype was picked up many times. The rearrangement joins TRBV10-3 to TRBJ2-4; weak D call: TRBD1 (5 bases). Between the trimmed V and J ends, which lost 3 bases and 6 bases, there was a span of 18 bases. Germline CDR1 reads ENHRY; CDR2 reads SYGVKD. The CDR3 spans 16 residues. The DNA for the CDR3 is TGTGCCATCAGTGAAAGGGGCAGCGATACGATAAACATTCAGTACTTC. This encodes CAISERGSDTINIQYF.

This clonotype was seen a few times. A much larger clone differs by one base, so this may be a read error. The chain has TRBV7-9 and TRBJ1-2; possible D gene TRBD1, 6 bases. Trimming took off 5 bases at V and 2 bases at J, with 9 bases between the two ends. The germline CDR1 and CDR2 sequences are SEHNR and FQNEAQ (reference sequence). The CDR3 covers 13 residues. CDR3 nucleotides: TGTGCCAGCAGCATTGACAGGAACTATGGCTACACCTTC. Its protein product is CASSIDRNYGYTF.

In its sample, this clonotype was seen a few times. The rearrangement uses TRBV6-5 and TRBJ1-1; TRBD1 is a possible D gene (6 bases). This CDR3 has 15 amino acids. Germline V gene lookup returns CDR1 MNHEY and CDR2 SVGAGI. V was shortened by 2 bases and J by 4 bases, with 14 bases between the two germline ends. CDR3: CASSYHGQISTEAFF. The DNA for the CDR3 is TGTGCCAGCAGTTACCACGGACAGATTAGCACTGAAGCTTTCTTT.

This clonotype has only a few counts. This chain joins TRBV11-3 and TRBJ2-7, with 15 bases that match TRBD2. Germline V CDR1 and CDR2: SGHNT, YENEEA. This CDR3 is built from 16 residues. V lost 5 bases, J lost 4 bases, and 6 bases stayed unmatched. The DNA for the CDR3 is TGTGCCAGCAGCCGGACTAGCGGGGGGGCAAGTTACGAGCAGTACTTC. Its translation: CASSRTSGGASYEQYF.

This clonotype has only a few counts. This rearrangement joins TRBV5-1 to TRBJ2-2; D perhaps matches TRBD1 (6 bases). Trimming took off 4 bases at V and 2 bases at J, with 12 bases between the two ends. The CDR3 spans 15 residues. Germline lookup yields CDR1 SGHRS and CDR2 YFSETQ. CDR3 protein: CASSERTVNTGELFF. CDR3 DNA: TGCGCCAGCAGCGAGCGGACAGTCAACACCGGGGAGCTGTTTTTT.

CDR3 bases: TGTGCCAGCAGCGACACCTACACTGAAGCTTTCTTT. It specifies CASSDTYTEAFF. The J gene is TRBJ1-1, the V gene TRBV7-2, with unresolved D. Per the germline V gene, CDR1 is SGHTA and CDR2 is FQGNSA. The CDR3 is made up of 12 amino acids. V lost 5 bases to trimming and J lost 3 bases, with 7 bases between them.

This clonotype was seen only a few times. The chain employs TRBV30 and TRBJ1-1; maybe TRBD1 (5 bases). Per the germline V gene, CDR1 is GTSNPN and CDR2 is SVGIG (reference sequence). V gave up 4 bases and J gave up 1 base, with 10 bases separating them. This CDR3 region has 13 residues. This chain's CDR3 is CAWKKTANTEAFF. The CDR3 DNA follows: TGTGCCTGGAAGAAGACAGCGAACACTGAAGCTTTCTTT.

This clonotype was counted only a few times. The chain employs TRBV18 and TRBJ1-4, with D perhaps matching TRBD1 (5 bases). This CDR3 comprises 15 residues. In germline, CDR1 is KGHSH, CDR2 LQKENI. Trimming shortened V by 6 bases and J by 6 bases, and 17 bases separated the two germline ends. As DNA, the CDR3 is TGTGCCAGCTCCCAAAGGAGAGGGGTGGATGAAAAACTGTTTTTT. This codes for CASSQRRGVDEKLFF.

V and J are TRBV7-2 and TRBJ2-5; 11 bases are shared with TRBD2. Germline CDR1 reads SGHTA; CDR2 reads FQGNSA. The CDR3 covers 17 residues. Trimming removed 6 bases from V and 2 bases from J; junction bases left unmatched: 11. This CDR3 reads CASSLSLAGGGQETQYF. CDR3 nucleotides: TGTGCCAGCAGTCTATCGCTAGCGGGGGGTGGTCAAGAGACCCAGTACTTC.

The chain has TRBV20-1 and TRBJ2-7, with 9 bases that match TRBD1. Germline V lookup: CDR1 DFQATT, CDR2 SNEGSKA (reference sequence). Trimming at V came to 3 bases and at J to 5 bases, leaving 11 bases not matched to a gene. This CDR3 region has 15 residues. CDR3 region: CSASNRAGTGHEQYF. CDR3 sequence (DNA): TGCAGTGCTAGCAATCGAGCCGGGACAGGGCACGAGCAGTACTTC.

The chain combines TRBV20-1 with TRBJ2-5; D gene unclear. The germline CDR1 and CDR2 sequences are DFQATT and SNEGSKA (reference sequence). V was shortened by 1 base and J by 4 bases, with 7 bases between the two germline ends. The CDR3 runs to 12 residues. CDR3 nucleotides: TGCAGTGCTAGAGGGGCTAGAGAGACCCAGTACTTC. Translating gives CSARGARETQYF.

V usage is TRBV2 and J usage is TRBJ2-3; D assignment may be TRBD1 or TRBD2 (6 bases each). The germline V gene has CDR1 SNHLY and CDR2 FYNNEI. The germline V and J ends were trimmed by 6 bases and 0 bases, with 13 bases remaining between them. The CDR3 sequence is 15 residues long. Here the CDR3 DNA reads TGTGCCAGCAGCCTGGAGGGGACAAGCACAGATACGCAGTATTTT. Residues: CASSLEGTSTDTQYF.

The chain carries TRBV7-2 and TRBJ2-3; D unclear. The CDR3 has 12 amino acids. Trimming took 5 bases from V and 7 from J, leaving 10 bases between them. Germline V gene data show CDR1 as SGHTA and CDR2 as FQGNSA. CDR3: CASSPVANTQYF. In DNA form, the CDR3 reads TGTGCCAGCAGCCCCGTGGCGAATACGCAGTATTTT. The variable domain in full, with the rest retrieved from reference TRBV7-2 and TRBJ2-3, is GAGVSQSPSNKVTEKGKDVELRCDPISGHTALYWYRQSLGQGLEFLIYFQGNSAPDKSGLPSDRFSAERTGGSVSTLTIQRTQQEDSAVYLCASSPVANTQYFGPGTRLTVL.

This clonotype was found a few times. The rearrangement uses TRBV2 and TRBJ2-3; the D gene is possibly TRBD1 (6 bases). V lost 6 bases, J lost 2 bases, and 9 bases lay in between. Germline CDR1 reads SNHLY; CDR2 reads FYNNEI. The CDR3 is 13 amino acids. Written as DNA, the CDR3 is TGTGCCAGCAGCGGACAGTTCACAGATACGCAGTATTTT. As protein: CASSGQFTDTQYF.

The rearrangement uses TRBV9 and TRBJ1-2; D may be TRBD1 (6 bases). The length of the CDR3 is 15 residues. The germline V and J ends were trimmed by 0 bases and 1 base, with 10 bases remaining between them. Germline V gene sequence: CDR1 SGDLS, CDR2 YYNGEE. The CDR3 sequence: CASSVGGTRNYGYTF. The DNA for the CDR3 is TGTGCCAGCAGCGTAGGGGGGACACGTAACTATGGCTACACCTTC.

The CDR3 reads CASSRGGDRVDEQFF. For the CDR3, the DNA is TGTGCCAGCAGCCGGGGGGGCGACCGGGTTGATGAGCAGTTCTTC. The chain carries TRBV7-2 and TRBJ2-1, with TRBD2 identical over 8 bases. The CDR3 totals 15 residues. The trim removed 5 bases at V and 8 bases at J, leaving 11 bases unmatched. Germline CDR1 reads SGHTA; CDR2 reads FQGNSA.